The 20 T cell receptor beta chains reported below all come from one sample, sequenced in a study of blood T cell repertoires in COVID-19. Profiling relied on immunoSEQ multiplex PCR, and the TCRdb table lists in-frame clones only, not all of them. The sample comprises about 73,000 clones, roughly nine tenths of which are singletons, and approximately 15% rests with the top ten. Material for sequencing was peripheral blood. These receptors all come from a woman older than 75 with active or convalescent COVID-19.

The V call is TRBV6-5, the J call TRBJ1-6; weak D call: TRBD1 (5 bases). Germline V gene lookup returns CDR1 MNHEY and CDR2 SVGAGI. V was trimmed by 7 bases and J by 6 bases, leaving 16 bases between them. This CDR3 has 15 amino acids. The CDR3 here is CASTFSGTTNSPLHF. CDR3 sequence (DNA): TGTGCCAGCACCTTCTCGGGGACTACTAATTCACCCCTCCACTTT.

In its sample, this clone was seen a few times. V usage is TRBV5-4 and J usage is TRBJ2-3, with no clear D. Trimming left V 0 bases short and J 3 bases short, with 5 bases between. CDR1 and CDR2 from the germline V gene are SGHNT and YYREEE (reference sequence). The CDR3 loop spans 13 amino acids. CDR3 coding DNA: TGTGCCAGCAGCTTGGAACTGACAGATACGCAGTATTTT. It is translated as CASSLELTDTQYF.

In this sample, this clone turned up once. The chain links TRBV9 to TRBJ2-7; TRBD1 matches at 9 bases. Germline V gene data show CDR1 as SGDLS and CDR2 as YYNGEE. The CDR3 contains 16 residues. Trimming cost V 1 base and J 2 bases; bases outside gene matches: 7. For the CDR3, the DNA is TGTGCCAGCAGCGTATCGGGACAGGGTAATGCCTACGAGCAGTACTTC. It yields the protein CASSVSGQGNAYEQYF.

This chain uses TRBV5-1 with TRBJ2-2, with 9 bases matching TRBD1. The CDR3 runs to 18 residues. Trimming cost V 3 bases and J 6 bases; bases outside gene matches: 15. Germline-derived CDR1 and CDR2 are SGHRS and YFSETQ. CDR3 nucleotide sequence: TGCGCCAGCAGCTCGCGGGGATTGACCGGGACAGGGTCCGGGGAGCTGTTTTTT. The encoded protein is CASSSRGLTGTGSGELFF.

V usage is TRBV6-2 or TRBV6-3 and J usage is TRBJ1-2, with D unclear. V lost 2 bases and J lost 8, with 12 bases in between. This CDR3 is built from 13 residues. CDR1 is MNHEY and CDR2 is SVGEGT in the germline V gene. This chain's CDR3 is CASSYAAGRGYTF. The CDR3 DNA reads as TGTGCCAGCAGTTACGCCGCCGGTCGGGGCTACACCTTC.

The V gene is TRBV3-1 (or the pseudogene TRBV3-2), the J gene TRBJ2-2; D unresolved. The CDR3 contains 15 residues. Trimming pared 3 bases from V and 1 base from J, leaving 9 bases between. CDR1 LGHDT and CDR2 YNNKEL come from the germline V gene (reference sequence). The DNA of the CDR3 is TGTGCCAGCAGCCAGCTACGAGGGAACACCGGGGAGCTGTTTTTT. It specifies CASSQLRGNTGELFF.

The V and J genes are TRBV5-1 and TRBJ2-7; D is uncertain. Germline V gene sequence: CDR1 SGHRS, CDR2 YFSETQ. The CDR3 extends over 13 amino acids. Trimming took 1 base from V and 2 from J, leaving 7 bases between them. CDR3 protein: CASSLSLTYEQYF. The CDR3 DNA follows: TGCGCCAGCAGCTTGTCTCTAACCTACGAGCAGTACTTC.

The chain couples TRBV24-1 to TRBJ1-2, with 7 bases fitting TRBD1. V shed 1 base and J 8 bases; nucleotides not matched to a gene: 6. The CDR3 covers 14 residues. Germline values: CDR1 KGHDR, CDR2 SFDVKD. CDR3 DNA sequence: TGTGCCACCAGTGATTTTAACAGGGGAGAAGGCTACACCTTC. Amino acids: CATSDFNRGEGYTF.

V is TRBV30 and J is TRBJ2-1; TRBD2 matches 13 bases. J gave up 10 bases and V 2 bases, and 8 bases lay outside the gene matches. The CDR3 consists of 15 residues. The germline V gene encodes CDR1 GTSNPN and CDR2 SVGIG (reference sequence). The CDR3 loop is CAWSSWTSGGSEQFF. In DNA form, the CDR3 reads TGTGCCTGGAGTTCTTGGACTAGCGGGGGCTCGGAGCAGTTCTTC.

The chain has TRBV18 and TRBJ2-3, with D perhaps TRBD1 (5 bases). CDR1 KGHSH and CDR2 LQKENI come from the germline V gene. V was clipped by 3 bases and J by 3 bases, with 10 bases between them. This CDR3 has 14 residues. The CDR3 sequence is CASSPPGNTDTQYF. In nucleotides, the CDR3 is TGTGCCAGCTCACCCCCAGGGAATACAGATACGCAGTATTTT. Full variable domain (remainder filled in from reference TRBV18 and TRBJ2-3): NAGVMQNPRHLVRRRGQEARLRCSPMKGHSHVYWYRQLPEEGLKFMVYLQKENIIDESGMPKERFSAEFPKEGPSILRIQQVVRGDSAAYFCASSPPGNTDTQYFGPGTRLTVL.

As DNA, the CDR3 is TGTGCCAGCAGCCCCCGGACAGGTGTTTATCATTCACCCCTCCACTTT. Its protein is CASSPRTGVYHSPLHF. The chain couples TRBV7-9 to TRBJ1-6; 7 bases match TRBD1. The CDR3 totals 16 residues. Unmatched junction bases numbered 12, after V lost 5 bases and J lost 8 bases. Germline V gene sequence: CDR1 SEHNR, CDR2 FQNEAQ (reference sequence).

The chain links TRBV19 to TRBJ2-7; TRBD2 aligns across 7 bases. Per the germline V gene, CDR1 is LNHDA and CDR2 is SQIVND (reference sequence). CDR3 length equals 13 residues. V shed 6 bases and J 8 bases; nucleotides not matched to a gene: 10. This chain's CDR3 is CASSPGRGGKQYF. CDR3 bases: TGTGCCAGTAGCCCAGGACGGGGAGGGAAGCAGTACTTC.

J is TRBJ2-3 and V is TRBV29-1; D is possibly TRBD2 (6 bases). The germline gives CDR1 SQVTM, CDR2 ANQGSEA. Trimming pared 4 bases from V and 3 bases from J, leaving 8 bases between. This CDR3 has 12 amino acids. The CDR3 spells CSVGGETDTQYF. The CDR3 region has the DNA TGCAGCGTTGGGGGGGAAACAGATACGCAGTATTTT.

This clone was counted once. This chain's CDR3 is CASRPGTGPYQETQYF. CDR3 DNA sequence: TGTGCCAGCAGGCCCGGGACAGGGCCGTACCAAGAGACCCAGTACTTC. This chain connects TRBV5-4 to TRBJ2-5; 9 nucleotides line up with TRBD1. The V segment lost 5 bases and the J segment 0 bases; nucleotides outside the gene matches: 8. The CDR3 runs to 16 residues. Germline V gives CDR1 SGHNT, CDR2 YYREEE (reference sequence). Based on the CDR3 plus reference TRBV5-4 and TRBJ2-5, the full variable domain is ETGVTQSPTHLIKTRGQQVTLRCSSQSGHNTVSWYQQALGQGPQFIFQYYREEENGRGNFPPRFSGLQFPNYSSELNVNALELDDSALYLCASRPGTGPYQETQYFGPGTRLLVL.

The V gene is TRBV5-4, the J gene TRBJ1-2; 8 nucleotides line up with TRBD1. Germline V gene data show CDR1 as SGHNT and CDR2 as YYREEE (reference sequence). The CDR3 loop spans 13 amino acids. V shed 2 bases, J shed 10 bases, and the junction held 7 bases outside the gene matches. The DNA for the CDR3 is TGTGCCAGCAGCTTTACAGGGGACAGGCCCTACACCTTC. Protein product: CASSFTGDRPYTF.

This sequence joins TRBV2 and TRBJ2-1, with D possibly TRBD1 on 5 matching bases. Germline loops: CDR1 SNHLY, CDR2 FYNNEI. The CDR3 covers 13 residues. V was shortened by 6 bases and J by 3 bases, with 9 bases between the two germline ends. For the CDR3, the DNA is TGTGCCAGCAGCGAGACAGACTACAATGAGCAGTTCTTC. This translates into CASSETDYNEQFF.

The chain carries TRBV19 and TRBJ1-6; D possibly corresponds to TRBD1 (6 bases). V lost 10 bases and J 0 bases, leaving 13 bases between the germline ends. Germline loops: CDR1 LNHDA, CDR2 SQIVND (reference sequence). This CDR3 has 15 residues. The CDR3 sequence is CATGQSRSYNSPLHF. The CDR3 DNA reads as TGTGCCACTGGACAGTCTCGCTCCTATAATTCACCCCTCCACTTT.

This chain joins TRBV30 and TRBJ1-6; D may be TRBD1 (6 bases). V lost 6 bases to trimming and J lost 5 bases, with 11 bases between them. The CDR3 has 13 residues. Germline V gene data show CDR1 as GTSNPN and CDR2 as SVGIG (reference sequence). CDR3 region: CACTTGNNSPLHF. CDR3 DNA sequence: TGTGCCTGTACTACAGGGAATAATTCACCCCTCCACTTT.

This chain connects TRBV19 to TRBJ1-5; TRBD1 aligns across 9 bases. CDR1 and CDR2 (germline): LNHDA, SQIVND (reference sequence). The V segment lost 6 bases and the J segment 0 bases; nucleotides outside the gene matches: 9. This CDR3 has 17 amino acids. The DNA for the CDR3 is TGTGCCAGTAGCCGGACAGGGGACCCCTATAGCAATCAGCCCCAGCATTTT. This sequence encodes CASSRTGDPYSNQPQHF. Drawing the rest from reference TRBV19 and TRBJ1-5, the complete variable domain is DGGITQSPKYLFRKEGQNVTLSCEQNLNHDAMYWYRQDPGQGLRLIYYSQIVNDFQKGDIAEGYSVSREKKESFPLTVTSAQKNPTAFYLCASSRTGDPYSNQPQHFGDGTRLSIL.

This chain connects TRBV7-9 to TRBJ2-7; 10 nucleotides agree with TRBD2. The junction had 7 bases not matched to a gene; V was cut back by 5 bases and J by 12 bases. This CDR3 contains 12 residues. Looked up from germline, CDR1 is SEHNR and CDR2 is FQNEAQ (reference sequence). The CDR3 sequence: CASSAPTSGAYF. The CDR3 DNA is TGTGCCAGCAGCGCCCCTACTAGCGGGGCGTACTTC.